This T cell receptor (beta chain) was obtained from a study of response to subunit inactivated influenza vaccine. A remark on this clonotype: The antigen remains unidentified.

General study points: After each seasonal influenza vaccination, few new T cells are recruited, the authors suggested.

In TCRdb, the RT-PCR reads were re-called with MiXCR into one record per CDR3 protein. The table has some 500,000 distinct CDR3 sequences, under 15% seen once. The CDR3 has 18 residues. V lost 1 base, J lost 0 bases, and 17 bases lay in between. The germline V gene has CDR1 SGHVS and CDR2 FNYEAQ. This TCR derives from a man between 45 and 60 years old who received an inactivated influenza vaccine. The material was PBMCs from blood, obtained roughly 47 days after vaccination. This chain uses TRBV7-6 with TRBJ2-3, with D possibly matching TRBD2 (7 bases). CDR3 in DNA: TGTGCCAGCAGCTTAGAGTTCCGCGGGGGCTCTAGCACAGATACGCAGTATTTT. Protein: CASSLEFRGGSSTDTQYF.